This entry lists 28 T cell receptor beta chains sequenced from one sample in a study of blood T cell repertoires in COVID-19. The method was immunoSEQ multiplex PCR; TCRdb's version includes in-frame clones alone and lacks a portion of them. The sample shows some 31,000 clones, approximately 80% of them seen only once. Sequencing was carried out using peripheral blood. The receptors were gathered from a woman aged 55-70 years with acute or convalescent COVID-19.

The CDR3 DNA sequence: TGTGCCAGCAGCCTGGGCGGGGGGGCCCAAGATACGCAGTATTTT. As protein: CASSLGGGAQDTQYF. This rearrangement joins TRBV3-1 (or the pseudogene TRBV3-2) to TRBJ2-3; 9 nucleotides match TRBD2. J lost 5 bases, V lost 4 bases, and 7 bases had no gene match. CDR1 and CDR2 (germline): LGHDT, YNNKEL (reference sequence). The CDR3 is made up of 15 amino acids.

This clone was found a few times. V gene TRBV27 combines with J gene TRBJ1-6; D uncertain. The germline V gene encodes CDR1 MNHEY and CDR2 SMNVEV (reference sequence). The germline V and J ends were trimmed by 3 bases and 2 bases, with 8 bases remaining between them. The CDR3 extends over 15 amino acids. The CDR3 DNA reads TGTGCCAGCAGTTTCATCCAGACCTATAATTCACCCCTCCACTTT. Translated, it gives CASSFIQTYNSPLHF.

This clone was observed a few times. The CDR3 region has the DNA TGCGCCAGCAGCTTGGGTGGGGGGGCCCAAGGCGAGCAGTACTTC. Its translation is CASSLGGGAQGEQYF. The chain links TRBV5-1 to TRBJ2-7; D perhaps matches TRBD2 (7 bases). The CDR3 has 15 residues. The germline gives CDR1 SGHRS, CDR2 YFSETQ. Trimming pared 0 bases from V and 6 bases from J, leaving 16 bases between.

V is TRBV19 and J is TRBJ2-7, with 7 bases matching TRBD1. The CDR3 is 15 residues long. Germline trimming cut 11 bases from V and 2 bases from J; bases unmatched to any gene: 15. Germline assignment: CDR1 LNHDA and CDR2 SQIVND (reference sequence). This CDR3 reads CASKQTGRATYEQYF. CDR3 nucleotide sequence: TGTGCCTCAAAACAGACAGGGAGAGCTACCTACGAGCAGTACTTC.

This clone was seen a single time. The chain recombines TRBV29-1 with TRBJ1-6; possibly TRBD1 for D (5 bases). Germline-derived CDR1 and CDR2 are SQVTM and ANQGSEA. The ends were cut back, 4 bases at V and 6 bases at J, with 16 bases in the middle. The CDR3 covers 15 residues. The CDR3 region has the DNA TGCAGCGTTGTGCTCGGGGCGGGAGGTAATTCACCCCTCCACTTT. It codes for CSVVLGAGGNSPLHF.

The chain couples TRBV4-2 to TRBJ1-2; 7 bases fit TRBD1. Germline CDR1 is LGHNA and CDR2 is YNFKEQ. CDR3 size: 13 residues. Germline trimming cut 3 bases from V and 3 bases from J; bases unmatched to any gene: 1. CDR3 region: CASSHQGDYGYTF. The CDR3 DNA is TGTGCCAGCAGCCATCAGGGGGACTATGGCTACACCTTC.

The gene calls are TRBV2 and TRBJ1-5; D uncertain. V was shortened by 3 bases and J by 2 bases, with 11 bases between the two germline ends. The CDR3 contains 15 residues. Germline values: CDR1 SNHLY, CDR2 FYNNEI. The CDR3 is CASSEITAGNQPQHF. As DNA, the CDR3 is TGTGCCAGCAGTGAGATAACGGCGGGCAATCAGCCCCAGCATTTT.

This chain joins TRBV7-9 and TRBJ1-2; no firm D call. V was trimmed by 5 bases and J by 2 bases, leaving 6 bases between them. This CDR3 is 12 amino acids long. CDR1 and CDR2 (germline): SEHNR, FQNEAQ (reference sequence). The CDR3 here is CASSLQNYGYTF. CDR3 bases: TGTGCCAGCAGCCTACAGAACTATGGCTACACCTTC.

This chain links TRBV5-8 with TRBJ2-5; D call uncertain. Looked up from germline, CDR1 is SGHTS and CDR2 is YDEGEE. Trimming removed 0 bases from V and 3 bases from J, with 9 bases in between. This CDR3 has 14 amino acids. The CDR3 reads CASSLDYQKETQYF. The CDR3 bases are TGTGCCAGCAGCTTGGACTACCAGAAAGAGACCCAGTACTTC.

This chain connects TRBV5-4 to TRBJ1-2; D gene uncertain. This CDR3 has 16 residues. Trimming took 3 bases from V and 2 from J, leaving 17 bases between them. Germline V gives CDR1 SGHNT, CDR2 YYREEE (reference sequence). The CDR3 reads CASSSGSVPANYGYTF. CDR3 sequence (DNA): TGTGCCAGCAGCTCGGGGTCCGTCCCGGCAAACTATGGCTACACCTTC.

This clone was seen a few times. V and J are TRBV10-3 and TRBJ1-1, with TRBD1 as a possible D gene (5 bases). V dropped 2 bases and J dropped 5 bases, with 12 bases sitting between them. CDR1 is ENHRY and CDR2 is SYGVKD in the germline V gene. The CDR3 runs to 14 residues. The CDR3 DNA reads as TGTGCCATCAGTGAGCAACAGGAAATAACTGAAGCTTTCTTT. This codes for CAISEQQEITEAFF.

This clone was seen only a few times. The chain is built from TRBV5-4 and TRBJ2-2, with 12 nucleotides matching TRBD2. With V trimmed by 3 bases and J by 1 base, 1 base remained unmatched. This CDR3 is 16 amino acids long. Germline assignment: CDR1 SGHNT and CDR2 YYREEE (reference sequence). As DNA, the CDR3 is TGTGCCAGCAGCTGGGGACTAGCGGGGAACACCGGGGAGCTGTTTTTT. It translates to CASSWGLAGNTGELFF.

This clone was recorded a few times. This sequence joins TRBV11-2 and TRBJ2-1, with a possible D match to TRBD1 (6 bases). There are 17 residues in the CDR3. Trimming cost V 0 bases and J 3 bases, with 15 bases left between them. Germline V gene lookup returns CDR1 SGHAT and CDR2 FQNNGV. The CDR3 region is CASSLDRSGVVYNEQFF. DNA of the CDR3: TGTGCCAGCAGCTTAGATCGTTCAGGGGTTGTCTACAATGAGCAGTTCTTC.

This clone was seen a single time. This rearrangement joins TRBV29-1 to TRBJ2-5, with a tentative D call TRBD1 (6 bases). The CDR3 has 13 amino acids. CDR1 and CDR2 (germline): SQVTM, ANQGSEA. Trimming left V 0 bases short and J 9 bases short, with 14 bases between. CDR3 sequence (DNA): TGCAGCGTTGAAGAGGGTCAGGGGTCGGCCCAGTACTTC. The encoded protein is CSVEEGQGSAQYF.

This clone appeared a single time. This sequence joins TRBV30 and TRBJ1-1, with a tentative D call TRBD1 (5 bases). Germline loops: CDR1 GTSNPN, CDR2 SVGIG (reference sequence). The V end was cut by 0 bases, the J end by 0 bases, with 17 bases between. The CDR3 totals 17 residues. This chain's CDR3 is CAWSVGGTRGMNTEAFF. The CDR3 nucleotides read TGTGCCTGGAGTGTTGGGGGGACGAGAGGAATGAACACTGAAGCTTTCTTT.

The chain combines TRBV6-1 with TRBJ1-5, with D possibly being TRBD1 (5 bases). V was trimmed by 2 bases and J by 4 bases, leaving 9 bases between them. The CDR3 loop spans 14 amino acids. Germline loops: CDR1 MNHNS, CDR2 SASEGT. In DNA form, the CDR3 reads TGTGCCAGCAGTGAAACAGGATCTAATCAGCCCCAGCATTTT. It yields the protein CASSETGSNQPQHF.

DNA for the CDR3: TGTGCCAGCACCCGGTTAGCGTACACTGAAGCTTTCTTT. Translating it yields CASTRLAYTEAFF. The chain links TRBV6-6 to TRBJ1-1, with D unresolved. CDR1 MNHNY and CDR2 SVGAGI come from the germline V gene (reference sequence). The V end was cut by 7 bases, the J end by 3 bases, with 12 bases between. CDR3 length equals 13 residues.

This clone was picked up a small number of times. The CDR3 sequence is CASSPRGGNTEAFF. The CDR3 DNA is TGTGCCAGCAGCCCCCGGGGGGGGAACACTGAAGCTTTCTTT. J is TRBJ1-1 and V is TRBV3-1 (or the pseudogene TRBV3-2); a weak D match, TRBD1 (5 bases). Germline lookup yields CDR1 LGHDT and CDR2 YNNKEL (reference sequence). V was clipped by 4 bases and J by 1 base, with 10 bases between them. This CDR3 spans 14 amino acids.

J is TRBJ1-1 and V is TRBV25-1; D not certain. Germline assignment: CDR1 MGHDK and CDR2 SYGVNS. The CDR3 spans 12 residues. Trimming removed 3 bases at V and 5 bases at J, with 7 bases between. Here the CDR3 reads CASSEGRTEAFF. The CDR3 DNA reads as TGTGCCAGCAGTGAGGGGAGAACTGAAGCTTTCTTT. Based on the CDR3 plus reference TRBV25-1 and TRBJ1-1, the full variable domain is EADIYQTPRYLVIGTGKKITLECSQTMGHDKMYWYQQDPGMELHLIHYSYGVNSTEKGDLSSESTVSRIRTEHFPLTLESARPSHTSQYLCASSEGRTEAFFGQGTRLTVV.

The V and J genes are TRBV6-5 and TRBJ1-3; TRBD1 might be the D (6 bases). Germline values: CDR1 MNHEY, CDR2 SVGAGI. V lost 10 bases to trimming and J lost 9 bases, with 19 bases between them. The CDR3 runs 13 residues. Written as DNA, the CDR3 is TGTGCCACAAAATCCTTGGGGGCGGGCACCATATATTTT. Amino acids: CATKSLGAGTIYF.

This sequence joins TRBV28 and TRBJ2-7; 8 bases map to TRBD1. Germline CDR1 MDHEN, CDR2 SYDVKM. The CDR3 is 16 amino acids. Trimming removed 5 bases from V and 0 bases from J; junction bases left unmatched: 9. The CDR3 sequence is CASSAWTGIGSYEQYF. The CDR3 nucleotides are TGTGCCAGCAGTGCCTGGACAGGGATCGGCTCCTACGAGCAGTACTTC.

J is TRBJ2-5 and V is TRBV10-3; 8 nucleotides agree with TRBD1. The length of the CDR3 is 16 residues. Trimming cost V 0 bases and J 1 base; bases outside gene matches: 4. Germline loops: CDR1 ENHRY, CDR2 SYGVKD. CDR3 nucleotides: TGTGCCATCAGTGAGTCGGACAGGGCCCCCCAAGAGACCCAGTACTTC. Protein product: CAISESDRAPQETQYF.

The chain combines TRBV19 with TRBJ1-5; possible D gene TRBD1, 6 bases. CDR3 size: 17 residues. CDR1 and CDR2 from the germline V gene are LNHDA and SQIVND (reference sequence). The V gene lost 5 bases and the J gene lost 6 bases, with 23 bases spanning the gap. This CDR3 reads CASSGTSLARFGQPQHF. The CDR3 DNA reads TGTGCCAGTAGTGGGACAAGCCTGGCCAGGTTCGGTCAGCCCCAGCATTTT. Supplemented by reference TRBV19 and TRBJ1-5, the full variable domain reads DGGITQSPKYLFRKEGQNVTLSCEQNLNHDAMYWYRQDPGQGLRLIYYSQIVNDFQKGDIAEGYSVSREKKESFPLTVTSAQKNPTAFYLCASSGTSLARFGQPQHFGDGTRLSIL.

The chain combines TRBV7-8 with TRBJ1-2; 9 bases are a match to TRBD1. CDR3 length: 16 amino acids. The V and J ends lost 5 bases and 2 bases, in that order; junction bases with no gene match: 9. Germline V CDR1 and CDR2: SGHVS, FQNEAQ. The DNA of the CDR3 is TGTGCCAGCAGCCCAAATCTCGGACAGGGGAACTATGGCTACACCTTC. Amino acids: CASSPNLGQGNYGYTF.

This clone has just a few counts. J is TRBJ1-2 and V is TRBV6-5; no reliable D call. Germline-derived CDR1 and CDR2 are MNHEY and SVGAGI. CDR3 length: 13 amino acids. The germline V and J ends were trimmed by 6 bases and 4 bases, with 12 bases remaining between them. CDR3 sequence (DNA): TGTGCCAGCAGCAAACAGCGGTTCTATGGCTACACCTTC. It yields the protein CASSKQRFYGYTF.

This rearrangement joins TRBV3-1 (or the pseudogene TRBV3-2) to TRBJ1-1; D is unresolved. The CDR3 is 16 amino acids. In germline, CDR1 is LGHDT, CDR2 YNNKEL (reference sequence). The V end lost 0 bases, the J end lost 5 bases, and 16 bases lay between the germline ends. CDR3 sequence: CASSQDRMAARTEAFF. DNA for the CDR3: TGTGCCAGCAGCCAAGATCGGATGGCAGCGAGGACTGAAGCTTTCTTT.

The chain recombines TRBV30 with TRBJ2-1, with 9 positions matching TRBD2. V lost 0 bases to trimming and J lost 6 bases; unmatched junction nucleotides: 9. The V gene's germline CDR1 is GTSNPN and CDR2 SVGIG (reference sequence). There are 16 residues in the CDR3. The chain's CDR3 is CAWSVPELAGLNEQFF. The CDR3 DNA reads TGTGCCTGGAGTGTACCCGAGCTAGCGGGGCTCAATGAGCAGTTCTTC. The full variable domain, rest sourced from reference TRBV30 and TRBJ2-1, is SQTIHQWPATLVQPVGSPLSLECTVEGTSNPNLYWYRQAAGRGLQLLFYSVGIGQISSEVPQNLSASRPQDRQFILSSKKLLLSDSGFYLCAWSVPELAGLNEQFFGPGTRLTVL.

This clone has only one observation. The chain uses TRBV28 and TRBJ1-5; no reliable D call. The CDR3 sequence is 15 residues long. In germline, CDR1 is MDHEN, CDR2 SYDVKM. Trimming left V 2 bases short and J 0 bases short, with 8 bases between. The CDR3 DNA is TGTGCCAGCAGTTTAGAGGGCAATAGCAATCAGCCCCAGCATTTT. It codes for CASSLEGNSNQPQHF.